This T cell receptor beta chain was obtained from a study of beta chain features in type 1 diabetes (dated by TCRdb to 2017 to 2018). A note on the overall study: No differences in mean age, gender distribution, total cell number or subset yield were found between patients and healthy donors. Across all samples, fewer than 130 million sorted cells were examined, and cell number per subset correlated strongly with RNA yield. In the study, recently diagnosed type 1 diabetes patients and matched healthy donors were compared on the TCRB repertoires of their sorted circulating CD4+ T cell subsets. Regulatory and stem cell-like memory subsets were isolated from only 8 patients and roughly 8 healthy donors, whereas naive and central memory subsets came from all 30 or so donors. Findings and caveats that apply to the study as a whole: Naive, central memory and regulatory TCRB repertoires appeared more similar among patients than among healthy donors. Because small numbers of individuals were included in the HLA sub-analyses, any influence of HLA type on TCRB rearrangement was left unresolved. In all four CD4+ subsets, TCRB CDR3 length was moderately but significantly shorter in type 1 diabetes patients. At VDJ recombination sites, type 1 diabetes patients had fewer insertions and more deleted nucleotides, which implies abnormalities in thymic rearrangement. Sequencing cDNA rather than genomic DNA could over-represent highly expressing activated cells, although activation and CD3 levels did not differ between groups. PCR might favor shorter templates, but patient and control samples were amplified and corrected together, so any skew would affect both groups equally.

The germline V gene (reference sequence) supplies CDR1 LNHDA and CDR2 SQIVND. The CDR3 starts with the cysteine, ends with the phenylalanine, and has 12 residues. The CDR3 DNA has 36 bases and is translated from base 1. Trimming removed 8 bases from V and 5 bases from J, leaving 9 bases between the germline ends. From each donor, a single peripheral blood sample of roughly 0.11 L on average was drawn into heparinised tubes. Naive, central memory, regulatory and stem cell-like memory CD4+ T cells were sorted on a BD FACSAria II using a panel including CD45RO, CCR7, CD25, CD127, CD95 and CD27. Every sorted population had a purity above 98%. PBMCs were isolated immediately by Lymphoprep density gradient centrifugation and stained directly without culture. Samples were stained and sorted in pairs, with one healthy donor and one patient per experiment, so that batch effects were minimized. In this sample, this clone turned up many times. The clone's antigen remains unknown. Base qualities are missing; no much larger clone stands one base away.

The High Capacity cDNA Reverse Transcription Kit was used to reverse transcribe all of the isolated RNA, meaning that expressed TCRB transcripts were what got sequenced. Naive, central memory and regulatory T cell samples underwent deep immunoSEQ sequencing, averaging around 3.7 million total reads per sample. Sorted cells were lysed in RLT buffer and RNA was extracted with DNase-treated RNeasy Micro or Mini kits, depending on cell number. Each cell subset was processed on its own to prevent cross-contamination, while patient and healthy donor samples were processed together. Using the immunoSEQ multiplex PCR, TCRB sequences were amplified from cDNA into 87-bp fragments spanning the CDR3 region. Sequencing of the amplicons was performed on the Illumina HiSeq platform. Per the original workflow: Synthetic template baselines were used to correct PCR bias computationally, reads within Hamming distance 2 were collapsed, and singletons that could not be merged were discarded. By aligning reads against IMGT, V, D and J genes, CDR3 length, and insertions or deletions at six rearrangement sites were assigned. Within each subset, clonotype counts were normalized to sorted cell number, and only after that were true diversity and Gini coefficients computed with the tcR R package. The overlap coefficient, calculated on TCRB nucleotide sequences, was used to measure repertoire sharing. TCRdb obtained this table from immuneACCESS and retained in-frame rearrangements with V and J assigned. These tables miss some clones; where compared with another copy, unresolved V genes account for less than half of the shortfall, and the remainder is unexplained. V, J and clone size are those of that table, while D and trimming were read from the DNA. The sample table records 150,000 to 200,000 clones; under 9.5% of these occur just once. The ten largest clones capture approximately 0.54% of the sample.

Sequences were obtained from central memory CD4+ T cells from blood. The chain uses TRBV19 and TRBJ2-2, with TRBD1 perhaps the D gene, on 6 matching bases. This TCR came from a man aged 18 to 30 with type 1 diabetes. The CDR3 in this case is CASDRRTGELFF. The DNA is TGTGCCAGTGACAGGCGGACCGGGGAGCTGTTTTTT.